Here is one TCR beta chain with its context. Profiled with immunoSEQ multiplex PCR; TCRdb holds only in-frame clones, not every one. This sample has 130,000 to 150,000 clones, with around four fifths found just once. The CDR3 is made up of 15 amino acids. Germline V CDR1 and CDR2: LGHDT, YNNKEL (reference sequence). V dropped 1 base and J dropped 4 bases, with 13 bases sitting between them. This entry belongs to a study of blood T cell repertoires in COVID-19. Study as a whole: Both acute and convalescent COVID-19 samples were obtained from the United States, Italy and Spain.

Before being deemed recovered, Cohort 3 donors had two negative PCRs, clearance, or symptom resolution. The receptor was derived from a woman aged 35 to 49 who had recovered from COVID-19. This chain joins TRBV3-1 (or the pseudogene TRBV3-2) and TRBJ2-5; maybe TRBD2 (6 bases). Material for sequencing was PBMCs or T cells enriched from blood (not recorded which). As DNA, the CDR3 is TGTGCCAGCAGCCAAGCCGGGGGTGCCGCAGAGACCCAGTACTTC. It is translated as CASSQAGGAAETQYF.